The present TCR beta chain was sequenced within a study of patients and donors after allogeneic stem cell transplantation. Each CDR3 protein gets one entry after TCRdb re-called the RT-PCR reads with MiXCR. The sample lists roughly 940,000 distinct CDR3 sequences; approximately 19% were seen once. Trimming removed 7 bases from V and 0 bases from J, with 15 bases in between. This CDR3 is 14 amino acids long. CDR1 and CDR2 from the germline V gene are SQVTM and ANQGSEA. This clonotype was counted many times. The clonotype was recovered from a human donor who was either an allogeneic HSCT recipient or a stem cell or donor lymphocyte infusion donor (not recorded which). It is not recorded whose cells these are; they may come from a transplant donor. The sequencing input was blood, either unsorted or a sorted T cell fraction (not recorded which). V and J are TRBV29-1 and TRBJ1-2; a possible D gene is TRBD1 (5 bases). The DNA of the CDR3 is TGCAGCGCCAGACAGCGGTCTACTAACTATGGCTACACCTTC. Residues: CSARQRSTNYGYTF.